This T cell receptor (beta chain) stems from a study of tumor and adjacent non-tumor tissue in lung cancer. This sample's RNA came from whole unsorted tissue. The J segment lost 4 bases and the V segment lost 2 bases, leaving 3 bases of the junction unmatched. CDR1 and CDR2 from the germline V gene are SGHNT and YYREEE (reference sequence). This CDR3 contains 14 residues. The study's findings and limits: TCR diversity was significantly greater in tumor than normal lung tissue.

The library came from three nested PCR rounds adapted from ARM-PCR protocols. TCRdb recomputed calls from the multiplex PCR reads with MiXCR, one row per CDR3 protein. The top ten hold 9.5% to 15% of the sample, which has approximately 130,000 distinct CDR3 sequences, roughly 64% seen once. A note on this clonotype: Its antigen is as yet unknown.

This clonotype originated in a man aged 25 to 40 with non-small cell lung cancer. Sequenced material: lung tumor tissue. The chain couples TRBV5-4 to TRBJ2-3; 8 bases are shared with TRBD2. CDR3 region: CASSFRTSSDTQYF. The CDR3 DNA is TGTGCCAGCAGCTTTAGGACTAGCTCAGATACGCAGTATTTT.